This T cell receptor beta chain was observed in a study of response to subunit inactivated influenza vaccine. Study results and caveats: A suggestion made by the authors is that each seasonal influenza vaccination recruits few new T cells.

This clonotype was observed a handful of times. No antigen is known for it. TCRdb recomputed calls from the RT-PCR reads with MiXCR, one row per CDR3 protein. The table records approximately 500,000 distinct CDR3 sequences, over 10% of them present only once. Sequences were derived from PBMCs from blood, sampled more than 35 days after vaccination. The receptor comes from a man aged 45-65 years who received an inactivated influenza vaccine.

The CDR3 DNA sequence: TGTGCCAGCTGTCTAGGGGTAGGGGGGCTAGGCGGGAGATGCTACGAGCAGTACTTC. It encodes CASCLGVGGLGGRCYEQYF. This chain joins TRBV11-2 and TRBJ2-7, with D maybe TRBD2 (7 bases). Germline lookup yields CDR1 SGHAT and CDR2 FQNNGV. V was pared by 8 bases and J by 3 bases, with 32 bases between. The CDR3 has 19 amino acids.